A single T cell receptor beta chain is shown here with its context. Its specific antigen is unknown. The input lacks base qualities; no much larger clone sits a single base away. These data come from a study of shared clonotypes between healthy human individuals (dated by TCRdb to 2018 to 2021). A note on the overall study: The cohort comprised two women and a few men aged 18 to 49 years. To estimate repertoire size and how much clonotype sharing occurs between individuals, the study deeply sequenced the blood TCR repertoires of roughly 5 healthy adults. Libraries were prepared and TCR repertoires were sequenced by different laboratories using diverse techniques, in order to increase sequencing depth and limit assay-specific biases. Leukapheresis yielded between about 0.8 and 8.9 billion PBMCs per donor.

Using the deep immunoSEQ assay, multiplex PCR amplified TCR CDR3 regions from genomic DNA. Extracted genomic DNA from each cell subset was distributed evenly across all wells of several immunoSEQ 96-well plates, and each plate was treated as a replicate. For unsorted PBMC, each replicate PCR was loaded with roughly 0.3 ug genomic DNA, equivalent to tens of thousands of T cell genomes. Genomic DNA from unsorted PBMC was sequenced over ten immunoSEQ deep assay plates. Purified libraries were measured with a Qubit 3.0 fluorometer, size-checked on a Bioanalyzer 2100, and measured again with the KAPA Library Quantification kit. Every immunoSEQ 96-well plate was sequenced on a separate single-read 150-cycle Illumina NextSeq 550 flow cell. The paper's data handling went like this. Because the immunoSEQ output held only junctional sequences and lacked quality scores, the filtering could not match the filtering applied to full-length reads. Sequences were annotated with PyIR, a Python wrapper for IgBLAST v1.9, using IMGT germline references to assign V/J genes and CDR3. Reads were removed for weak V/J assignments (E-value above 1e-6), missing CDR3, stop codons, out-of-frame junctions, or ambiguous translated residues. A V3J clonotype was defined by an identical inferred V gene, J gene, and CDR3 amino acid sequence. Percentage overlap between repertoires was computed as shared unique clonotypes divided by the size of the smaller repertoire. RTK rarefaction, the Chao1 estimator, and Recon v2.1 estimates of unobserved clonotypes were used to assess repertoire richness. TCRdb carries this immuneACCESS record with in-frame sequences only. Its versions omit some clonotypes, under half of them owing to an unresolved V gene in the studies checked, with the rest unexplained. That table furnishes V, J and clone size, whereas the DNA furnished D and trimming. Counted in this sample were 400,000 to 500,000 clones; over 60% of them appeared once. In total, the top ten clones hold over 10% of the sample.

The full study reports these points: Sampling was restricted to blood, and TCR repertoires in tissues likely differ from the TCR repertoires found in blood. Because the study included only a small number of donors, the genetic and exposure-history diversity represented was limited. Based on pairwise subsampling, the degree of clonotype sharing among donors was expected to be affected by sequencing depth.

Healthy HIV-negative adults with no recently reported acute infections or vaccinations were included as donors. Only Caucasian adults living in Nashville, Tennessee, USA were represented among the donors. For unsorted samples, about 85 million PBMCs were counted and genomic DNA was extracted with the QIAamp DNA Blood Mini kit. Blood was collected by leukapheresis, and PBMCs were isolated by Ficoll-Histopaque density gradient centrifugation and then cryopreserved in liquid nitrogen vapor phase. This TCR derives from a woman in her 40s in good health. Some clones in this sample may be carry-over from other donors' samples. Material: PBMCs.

The DNA sequence is as follows: TGTGCCAGCAGTCCAGGGACGAGTCAGCCCCAGCATTTT. It specifies CASSPGTSQPQHF. The sequence links TRBV5-4 to TRBJ1-5; a tentative D call is TRBD1 (5 bases match). The CDR3 holds 13 amino acids from the cysteine to the phenylalanine. Left in the record is the CDR3 DNA by itself, 39 bases read in frame from the first base. V gives up 5 bases and J gives up 6 bases, and the segment between their germline ends measures 12 bases. The germline V gene (reference sequence) supplies CDR1 SGHNT and CDR2 YYREEE.